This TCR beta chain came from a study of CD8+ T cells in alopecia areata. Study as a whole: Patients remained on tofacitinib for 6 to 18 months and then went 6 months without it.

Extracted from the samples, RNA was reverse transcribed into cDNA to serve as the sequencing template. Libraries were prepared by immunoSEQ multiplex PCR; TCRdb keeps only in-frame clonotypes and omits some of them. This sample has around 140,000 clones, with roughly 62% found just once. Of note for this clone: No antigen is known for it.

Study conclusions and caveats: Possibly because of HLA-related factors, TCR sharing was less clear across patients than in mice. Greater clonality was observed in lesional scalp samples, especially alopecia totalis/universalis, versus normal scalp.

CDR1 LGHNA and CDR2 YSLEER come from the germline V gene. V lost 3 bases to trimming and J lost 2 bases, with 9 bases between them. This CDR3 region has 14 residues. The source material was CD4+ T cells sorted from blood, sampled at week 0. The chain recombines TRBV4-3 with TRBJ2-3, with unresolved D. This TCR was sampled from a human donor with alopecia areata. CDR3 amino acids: CASSQTYATDTQYF. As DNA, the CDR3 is TGCGCCAGCAGCCAGACGTATGCCACAGATACGCAGTATTTT.